These 6 T cell receptor beta chains originate from one sample sequenced in a study of CD8 T cells in Susac syndrome. RNA, at roughly 0.45 to 1 ug, was reverse transcribed with random hexamers. TCRdb itself ran the immunoSEQ multiplex PCR reads through MiXCR, one entry per CDR3 protein. Altogether nearly 200,000 distinct CDR3 sequences are present, roughly 96% being singletons, with the ten largest covering 0.093%. The sequenced sample consisted of CD4+ T cells from PBMCs. These receptors were taken from a human donor with multiple sclerosis.

This clonotype was detected only once. The chain recombines TRBV30 with TRBJ1-2; D gene ambiguous. The CDR3 consists of 11 residues. The germline V gene has CDR1 GTSNPN and CDR2 SVGIG (reference sequence). V was trimmed by 0 bases and J by 8 bases, leaving 7 bases between them. DNA of the CDR3: TGTGCCTGGAGTGTACTGGGGGGCTACACCTTC. As protein: CAWSVLGGYTF.

The chain combines TRBV18 with TRBJ2-7; no clear D gene. V gave up 2 bases and J gave up 6 bases, with 8 bases separating them. The CDR3 covers 12 residues. CDR1 is KGHSH, CDR2 LQKENI, per germline. The CDR3 sequence: CASSPSGSEQYF. For the CDR3, the DNA is TGTGCCAGCTCACCATCGGGTTCCGAGCAGTACTTC.

This clonotype is a singleton in its sample. The chain recombines TRBV25-1 with TRBJ2-5; D is perhaps TRBD1 (5 bases). The ends were cut back, 4 bases at V and 5 bases at J, with 8 bases in the middle. This CDR3 spans 12 amino acids. Germline CDR1 reads MGHDK; CDR2 reads SYGVNS. The chain's CDR3 is CASSGSGETQYF. CDR3 bases: TGTGCCAGCAGTGGATCAGGGGAGACCCAGTACTTC. Looking up the rest from reference TRBV25-1 and TRBJ2-5 gives the full variable domain: EADIYQTPRYLVIGTGKKITLECSQTMGHDKMYWYQQDPGMELHLIHYSYGVNSTEKGDLSSESTVSRIRTEHFPLTLESARPSHTSQYLCASSGSGETQYFGPGTRLLVL.

V and J are TRBV9 and TRBJ1-2; 9 bases line up with TRBD1. The ends lost 2 bases at V and 4 bases at J; junction bases unmatched: 6. Germline lookup yields CDR1 SGDLS and CDR2 YYNGEE. CDR3 size: 15 residues. The CDR3 loop is CASSVDWGQGYGYTF. The CDR3, as DNA: TGTGCCAGCAGCGTTGACTGGGGACAGGGCTATGGCTACACCTTC.

The chain carries TRBV20-1 and TRBJ1-4; D unresolved. The CDR3 runs 11 residues. V lost 0 bases to trimming and J lost 8 bases, with 4 bases between them. CDR1 and CDR2 from the germline V gene are DFQATT and SNEGSKA (reference sequence). The CDR3 nucleotides read TGCAGTGCTAGAGACTACGAAAAACTGTTTTTT. It encodes CSARDYEKLFF.

The genes are TRBV4-2 and TRBJ2-7; 10 nucleotides align to TRBD2. V lost 3 bases, J lost 4 bases, and 9 bases stayed unmatched. The length of the CDR3 is 16 residues. Germline assignment: CDR1 LGHNA and CDR2 YNFKEQ. The chain's CDR3 is CASSQTSGRAFYEQYF. CDR3 bases: TGTGCCAGCAGCCAGACAAGCGGGAGGGCCTTTTACGAGCAGTACTTC.